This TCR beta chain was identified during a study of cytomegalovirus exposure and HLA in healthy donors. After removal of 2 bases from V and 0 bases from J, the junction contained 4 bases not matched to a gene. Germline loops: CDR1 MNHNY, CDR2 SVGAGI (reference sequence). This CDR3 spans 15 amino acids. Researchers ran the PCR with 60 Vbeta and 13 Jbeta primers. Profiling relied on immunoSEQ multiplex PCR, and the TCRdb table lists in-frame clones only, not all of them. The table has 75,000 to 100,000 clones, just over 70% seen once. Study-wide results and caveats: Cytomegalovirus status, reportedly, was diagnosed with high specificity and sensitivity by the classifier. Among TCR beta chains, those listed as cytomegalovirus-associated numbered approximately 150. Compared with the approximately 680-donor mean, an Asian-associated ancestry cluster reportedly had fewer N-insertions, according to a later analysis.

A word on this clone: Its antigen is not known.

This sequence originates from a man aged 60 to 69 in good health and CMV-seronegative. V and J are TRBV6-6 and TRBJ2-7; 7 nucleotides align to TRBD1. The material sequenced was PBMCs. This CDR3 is CASSYPGQSSYEQYF. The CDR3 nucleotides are TGTGCCAGCAGTTACCCGGGACAGAGCTCCTACGAGCAGTACTTC.